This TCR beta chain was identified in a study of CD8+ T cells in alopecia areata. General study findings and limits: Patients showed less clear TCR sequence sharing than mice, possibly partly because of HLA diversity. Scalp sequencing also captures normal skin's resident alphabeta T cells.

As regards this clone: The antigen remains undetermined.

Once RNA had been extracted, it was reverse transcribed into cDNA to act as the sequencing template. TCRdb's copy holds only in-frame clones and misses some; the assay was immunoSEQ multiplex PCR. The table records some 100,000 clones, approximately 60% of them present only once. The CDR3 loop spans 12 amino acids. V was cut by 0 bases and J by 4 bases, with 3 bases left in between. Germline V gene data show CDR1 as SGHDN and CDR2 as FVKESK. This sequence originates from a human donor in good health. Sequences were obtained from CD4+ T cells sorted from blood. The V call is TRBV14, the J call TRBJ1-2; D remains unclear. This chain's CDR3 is CASSQEFYGYTF. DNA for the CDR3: TGTGCCAGCAGCCAAGAATTCTATGGCTACACCTTC.